This T cell receptor (beta chain) was captured in a study of T cell responses to AZD1222 COVID-19 vaccine. Sequenced by immunoSEQ multiplex PCR; TCRdb stores in-frame clones only, minus some. The sample gives about 94,000 clones, approximately 87% of which show up once; 9% to 14% is in the top ten. This CDR3 comprises 16 residues. The V gene's germline CDR1 is SGHRS and CDR2 YFSETQ. V lost 1 base to trimming and J lost 2 bases; unmatched junction nucleotides: 2. The study, taken as a whole, reports: Spike-specific TCRs gained breadth and depth after people received two AZD1222 doses. Clonal diversity was possibly underestimated; the donors were predominantly white British and more often female.

A remark on this clone: The antigen remains undetermined.

The receptor was derived from an adult who received the AZD1222 COVID-19 vaccine. The chain has TRBV5-1 and TRBJ2-1; 11 nucleotides line up with TRBD2. This sample comprised peripheral blood, obtained 28 days after the second AZD1222 dose. The DNA of the CDR3 is TGCGCCAGCAGCTTGACTAGCGGGGGTCCCTACAATGAGCAGTTCTTC. Protein: CASSLTSGGPYNEQFF.